This TCR beta chain derives from a study of T cell responses to AZD1222 COVID-19 vaccine. The study's findings and limits: Samples come after the peak T cell response, not at day 14. Vaccine-associated CD4 TCRs spanned spike, dominant at 160-218 and 743-854. Spike-specific TCR breadth and depth both grew after two AZD1222 doses. Donors were chiefly white British, with a greater number of females, and clonal diversity was perhaps underestimated.

A note on this clone: Its antigen is as yet unknown.

The method was immunoSEQ multiplex PCR; TCRdb's version includes in-frame clones alone and lacks a portion of them. The sample carries 100,000 or so clones, about 85% recorded once. This specimen was peripheral blood, taken on day 0 of AZD1222 vaccination. This TCR was sampled from an adult in good health.

The CDR3 loop reads CASRGGPYSNQPQHF. CDR3 nucleotide sequence: TGTGCCAGCAGAGGGGGGCCGTATAGCAATCAGCCCCAGCATTTT. The genes are TRBV6-5 and TRBJ1-5, with D perhaps matching TRBD1 (6 bases). Germline CDR1 and CDR2: MNHEY and SVGAGI. The CDR3 consists of 15 residues. Trimming took off 6 bases at V and 0 bases at J, with 12 bases between the two ends.